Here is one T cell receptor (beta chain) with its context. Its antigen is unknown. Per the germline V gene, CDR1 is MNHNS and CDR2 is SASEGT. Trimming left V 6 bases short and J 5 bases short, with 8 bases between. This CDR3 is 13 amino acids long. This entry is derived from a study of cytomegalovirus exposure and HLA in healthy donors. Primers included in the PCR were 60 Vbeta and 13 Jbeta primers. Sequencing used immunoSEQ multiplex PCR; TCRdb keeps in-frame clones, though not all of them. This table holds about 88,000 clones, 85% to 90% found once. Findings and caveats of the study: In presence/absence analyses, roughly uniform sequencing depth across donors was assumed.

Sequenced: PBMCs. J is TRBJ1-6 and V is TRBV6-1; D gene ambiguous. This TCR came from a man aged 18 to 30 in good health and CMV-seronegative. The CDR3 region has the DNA TGTGCCAGCAGGGTAGTGGATAATTCACCCCTCCACTTT. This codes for CASRVVDNSPLHF.